This TCR beta chain came from a study of technical replicates of blood from a few donors (dated by TCRdb to about 2017). The CDR3 numbers 15 residues from cysteine through phenylalanine. Kept here is only the CDR3 DNA, which spans 45 bases and is read in frame from base 1. The CDR1 and CDR2 encoded by the germline V gene are MNHNS and SASEGT. The junction shows trimming of 5 bases on V and 3 bases on J, and the gene matches do not reach 9 bases of it. Worth noting for this clone: Its antigen remains undetermined. The record has no base qualities; no much larger clone is one base away.

Library preparation used the immunoSEQ multiplex PCR assay. TCRdb holds this immuneACCESS table with in-frame rearrangements only. Some clones are missing; in checked studies, unresolved V genes explain under half, and the rest has no known cause. The sample records about 84,000 clones, just over 90% of which are singletons. The top ten clones comprise 0.2% to 0.25% of the sample. This receptor chain uses TRBV6-1 and TRBJ1-2; 7 of the junction bases match TRBD1. The sample consisted of T cells isolated from PBMCs. This receptor was taken from a human donor in good health. The CDR3 protein: CASSPPMGQHYGYTF. The nucleotide sequence reads TGTGCCAGCAGTCCCCCCATGGGACAGCACTATGGCTACACCTTC.